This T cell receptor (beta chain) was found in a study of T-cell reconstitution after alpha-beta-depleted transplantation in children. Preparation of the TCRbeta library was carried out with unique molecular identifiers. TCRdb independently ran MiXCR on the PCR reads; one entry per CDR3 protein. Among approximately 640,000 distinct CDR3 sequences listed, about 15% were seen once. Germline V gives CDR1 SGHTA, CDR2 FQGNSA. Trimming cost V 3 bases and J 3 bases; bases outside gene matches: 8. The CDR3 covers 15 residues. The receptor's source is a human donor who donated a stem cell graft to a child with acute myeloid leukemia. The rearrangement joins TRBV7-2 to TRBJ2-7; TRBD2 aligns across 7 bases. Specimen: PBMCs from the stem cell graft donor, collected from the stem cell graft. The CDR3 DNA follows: TGTGCCAGCAGCTTCCTCGGGGGGACTTACTACGAGCAGTACTTC. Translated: CASSFLGGTYYEQYF.